This T cell receptor (beta chain) was recovered during a study of tumor and adjacent non-tumor tissue in lung cancer. In the study overall: There were 11 to 13 adenocarcinoma, 2 squamous cell carcinoma and 1 small cell lung cancer cases. Aged about 31 to 85 years, patients included fewer than 11 men and about 5 women with stage I to III disease. Findings of the study overall: Significantly higher TCR diversity was found in tumor than normal lung. Normal lung showed higher cumulative top 100 clone frequency than tumor.

No cell sorting was done before RNA was extracted from the tissue. Three rounds of nested PCR, following a modified ARM-PCR protocol, produced the TCRbeta library. TCRdb re-called the multiplex PCR reads through MiXCR, storing one row per CDR3 protein. The sample shows about 80,000 distinct CDR3 sequences, roughly two thirds of them seen only once. The germline CDR1 and CDR2 sequences are MNHEY and SVGEGT. The CDR3 is 13 residues long. Comments on this clonotype: The antigen is not known. The junction differs from germline at one of its ends, possibly a read error.

The rearrangement uses TRBV6-2 or TRBV6-3 and TRBJ2-7; 8 bases match TRBD2. The sample was lung tumor tissue. The clonotype originates from a woman in her thirties or forties with non-small cell lung cancer. The CDR3 protein is CASSYGRLRGAQF. The DNA for the CDR3 is TGTGCCAGCAGTTACGGGCGGTTGCGGGGGGCCCAGTTC.